Presented here are 20 T cell receptor beta chains from one specimen sequenced in a study of radiotherapy plus CTLA-4 blockade in lung cancer. Libraries were prepared by immunoSEQ multiplex PCR; TCRdb keeps only in-frame clonotypes and omits some of them. The sample has around 70,000 clones, roughly four fifths seen once. The sequencing used peripheral blood, collected from a patient treated with radiotherapy plus ipilimumab. Receptors originate from a human donor with non-small cell lung cancer who had a partial response to radiotherapy plus ipilimumab.

The chain carries TRBV28 and TRBJ2-7; 8 bases map to TRBD2. J lost 4 bases, V lost 6 bases, and 14 bases had no gene match. Germline CDR1 and CDR2: MDHEN and SYDVKM. The length of the CDR3 is 16 residues. The CDR3: CASSPGGAGKLYEQYF. In DNA, the CDR3 is TGTGCCAGCAGCCCGGGGGGGGCAGGGAAGTTGTACGAGCAGTACTTC.

V and J are TRBV27 and TRBJ2-1, with 10 bases lining up with TRBD1. V trimming: 5 bases; J trimming: 4 bases; junction bases outside the gene matches: 5. The CDR3 sequence is 15 residues long. Germline values: CDR1 MNHEY, CDR2 SMNVEV (reference sequence). CDR3 coding DNA: TGTGCCAGCAGTCCGAGGGGACAGGGGTACAATGAGCAGTTCTTC. Residues: CASSPRGQGYNEQFF.

The rearrangement joins TRBV5-1 to TRBJ2-2, with 8 positions matching TRBD2. Per germline, CDR1 SGHRS and CDR2 YFSETQ. Trimming cost V 2 bases and J 2 bases; bases outside gene matches: 8. This CDR3 spans 17 amino acids. The CDR3 loop reads CASSLRILAANTGELFF. The DNA of the CDR3 is TGCGCCAGCAGCTTACGGATACTAGCGGCAAACACCGGGGAGCTGTTTTTT.

The chain is built from TRBV5-6 and TRBJ2-1; 12 nucleotides align to TRBD2. The CDR3 runs 16 residues. V was clipped by 3 bases and J by 9 bases; unmatched bases: 10. Germline CDR1 and CDR2: SGHDT and YYEEEE. For the CDR3, the DNA is TGTGCCAGCAGCTCGTCGACTAGCGGGAGTTGGGGTGAGCAGTTCTTC. Translating gives CASSSSTSGSWGEQFF.

Here the CDR3 DNA reads TGTGCCAGCAGTTACGAACGGGGGGGAGAGACCCAGTACTTC. Residues: CASSYERGGETQYF. This chain links TRBV6-5 with TRBJ2-5; 8 positions agree with TRBD2. The germline V gene encodes CDR1 MNHEY and CDR2 SVGAGI. The CDR3 sequence is 14 residues long. The ends lost 2 bases at V and 4 bases at J; junction bases unmatched: 3.

V and J are TRBV5-1 and TRBJ2-2; possible D gene TRBD1, 5 bases. CDR1 and CDR2 (germline): SGHRS, YFSETQ. The CDR3 length is 14 residues. V lost 4 bases to trimming and J lost 7 bases, with 14 bases between them. CDR3 sequence (DNA): TGCGCCAGCAGCCAAGGACAAAGAGGCGGGGAGCTGTTTTTT. It yields the protein CASSQGQRGGELFF. Looking up the rest from reference TRBV5-1 and TRBJ2-2 gives the full variable domain: KAGVTQTPRYLIKTRGQQVTLSCSPISGHRSVSWYQQTPGQGLQFLFEYFSETQRNKGNFPGRFSGRQFSNSRSEMNVSTLELGDSALYLCASSQGQRGGELFFGEGSRLTVL.

Of note for this clone: The sample carries other DNA sequences with the same CDR3. V and J are TRBV2 and TRBJ1-5; 9 bases agree with TRBD1. Germline loops: CDR1 SNHLY, CDR2 FYNNEI. The V and J ends lost 4 bases and 2 bases, in that order; junction bases with no gene match: 0. This CDR3 has 14 amino acids. CDR3 loop: CASSGTGGNQPQHF. Written as DNA, the CDR3 is TGTGCCAGCAGTGGGACAGGGGGCAATCAGCCCCAGCATTTT.

The chain employs TRBV4-1 and TRBJ1-1; 8 bases match TRBD1. The trim removed 0 bases at V and 5 bases at J, leaving 8 bases unmatched. This CDR3 region has 16 residues. The V gene's germline CDR1 is MGHRA and CDR2 YSYEKL. The CDR3 sequence: CASSQDSRQGATEAFF. As DNA, the CDR3 is TGCGCCAGCAGCCAAGACTCTCGTCAGGGGGCTACTGAAGCTTTCTTT.

The chain employs TRBV6-1 and TRBJ1-1; TRBD1 matches at 10 bases. The junction had 4 bases not matched to a gene; V was cut back by 6 bases and J by 0 bases. Germline V gene lookup returns CDR1 MNHNS and CDR2 SASEGT. CDR3 size: 15 residues. The CDR3 sequence is CASSKGQGMNTEAFF. As DNA, the CDR3 is TGTGCCAGCAGCAAGGGACAGGGGATGAACACTGAAGCTTTCTTT.

The chain is built from TRBV6-5 and TRBJ2-1; the D gene is possibly TRBD1 (6 bases). The CDR3 has 15 residues. CDR1 is MNHEY and CDR2 is SVGAGI in the germline V gene. Trimming pared 0 bases from V and 7 bases from J, leaving 13 bases between. This CDR3 is CASSYSGTKGNEQFF. In DNA form, the CDR3 reads TGTGCCAGCAGTTACTCGGGGACAAAAGGGAATGAGCAGTTCTTC.

The chain combines TRBV19 with TRBJ2-2, with D perhaps TRBD1 (5 bases). This CDR3 spans 16 amino acids. Germline-derived CDR1 and CDR2 are LNHDA and SQIVND (reference sequence). V lost 7 bases and J lost 1, with 16 bases in between. The chain's CDR3 is CASKPDRRRNTGELFF. The CDR3, as DNA: TGTGCCAGTAAACCAGACAGACGGCGGAACACCGGGGAGCTGTTTTTT.

This CDR3 reads CASSLAEGGQETQYF. Written as DNA, the CDR3 is TGCGCCAGCAGCTTGGCCGAGGGTGGCCAAGAGACCCAGTACTTC. The chain is built from TRBV5-1 and TRBJ2-5, with a possible D match to TRBD2 (5 bases). Trimming left V 0 bases short and J 1 base short, with 10 bases between. Germline-derived CDR1 and CDR2 are SGHRS and YFSETQ. This CDR3 is built from 15 residues.

This clone came up a few times. The rearrangement uses TRBV6-6 and TRBJ1-4; the D is unclear. The CDR3 is 15 amino acids. Trimming removed 6 bases from V and 4 bases from J, with 15 bases in between. Germline values: CDR1 MNHNY, CDR2 SVGAGI (reference sequence). CDR3 sequence: CASRTSGVVNEKLFF. CDR3 nucleotide sequence: TGTGCCAGCAGAACGAGCGGGGTGGTTAATGAAAAACTGTTTTTT.

The V and J genes are TRBV7-2 and TRBJ1-3; D perhaps matches TRBD1 (5 bases). Germline V lookup: CDR1 SGHTA, CDR2 FQGNSA. Trimming shortened V by 3 bases and J by 2 bases, and 11 bases separated the two germline ends. This CDR3 spans 15 amino acids. CDR3 protein: CASSFSSGTGNTIYF. The CDR3 coding sequence is TGTGCCAGCAGCTTTTCGTCAGGGACTGGAAACACCATATATTTT.

The rearrangement joins TRBV11-1 to TRBJ2-6; possibly TRBD1 for D (6 bases). CDR3 length: 16 amino acids. Germline assignment: CDR1 SGHAT and CDR2 FQDESV (reference sequence). Trimming left V 3 bases short and J 1 base short, with 10 bases between. The CDR3 DNA follows: TGTGCCAGCAGCTTTGGCAGGGGTTCTGGGGCCAACGTCCTGACTTTC. It translates to CASSFGRGSGANVLTF.

About this clone: Other nucleotide sequences from this sample produce the same CDR3. This chain joins TRBV6-5 and TRBJ1-1; D is unresolved. The CDR3 is 13 residues long. Deletions cut 6 bases from V and 3 bases from J, with 11 bases between. CDR1 is MNHEY, CDR2 SVGAGI, per germline. The CDR3 DNA is TGTGCCAGCAGCTACCGAGTTCACACTGAAGCTTTCTTT. Translated, it gives CASSYRVHTEAFF.

The rearrangement links TRBV14 to TRBJ2-7, with 7 positions matching TRBD1. The CDR3 runs to 14 residues. Germline V gene sequence: CDR1 SGHDN, CDR2 FVKESK. Trimming cost V 1 base and J 9 bases; bases outside gene matches: 9. The CDR3 region is CASSQATRDSMQYF. In DNA form, the CDR3 reads TGTGCCAGCAGCCAAGCTACCCGGGACAGCATGCAGTACTTC.

The chain couples TRBV28 to TRBJ2-1; tentative D call: TRBD1 (6 bases). Looked up from germline, CDR1 is MDHEN and CDR2 is SYDVKM. The CDR3 consists of 14 residues. Trimming left V 6 bases short and J 9 bases short, with 18 bases between. The CDR3 protein is CASRGAHRASEQFF. The CDR3 nucleotides are TGTGCCAGCAGGGGCGCTCACAGGGCGAGTGAGCAGTTCTTC.

The chain recombines TRBV28 with TRBJ2-5; TRBD1 matches at 9 bases. CDR1 is MDHEN, CDR2 SYDVKM, per germline. This CDR3 has 16 amino acids. Germline trimming cut 4 bases from V and 4 bases from J; bases unmatched to any gene: 10. CDR3 protein: CASSSRGDRVVETQYF. CDR3 in DNA: TGTGCCAGCAGTTCCAGGGGGGACAGGGTAGTAGAGACCCAGTACTTC.

The V call is TRBV5-1, the J call TRBJ2-5, with D perhaps TRBD2 (6 bases). Germline lookup yields CDR1 SGHRS and CDR2 YFSETQ. Trimming pared 2 bases from V and 0 bases from J, leaving 8 bases between. CDR3 length equals 14 residues. The CDR3 sequence is CASSLSGYQETQYF. In nucleotides, the CDR3 is TGCGCCAGCAGCTTAAGCGGGTACCAAGAGACCCAGTACTTC.